The 21 T cell receptor beta chains reported below all come from one sample, sequenced in a study of blood T cell repertoires in COVID-19. Using immunoSEQ multiplex PCR, the repertoire was profiled, and TCRdb retains in-frame clones only, with some absent. The sample has a few hundred thousand clones; around 89% are singletons. The material sequenced was PBMCs or T cells enriched from blood (not recorded which). The receptors were gathered from a woman in her thirties or forties with acute COVID-19.

The chain recombines TRBV6-2 or TRBV6-3 with TRBJ1-5; 11 bases match TRBD1. After removal of 2 bases from V and 5 bases from J, the junction contained 8 bases not matched to a gene. Germline V gene lookup returns CDR1 MNHEY and CDR2 SVGEGT. The CDR3 is made up of 17 amino acids. The DNA of the CDR3 is TGTGCCAGCAGTTACCCTCCGGGACAGGGGGTTGATCAGCCCCAGCATTTT. Translating gives CASSYPPGQGVDQPQHF.

The CDR3 is CASSLTTGENTEAFF. The CDR3 DNA is TGTGCCAGCTCACTAACGACAGGGGAAAACACTGAAGCTTTCTTT. V usage is TRBV18 and J usage is TRBJ1-1; 8 positions match TRBD1. V was pared by 4 bases and J by 2 bases, with 6 bases of the junction left unmatched. The CDR3 contains 15 residues. The V gene's germline CDR1 is KGHSH and CDR2 LQKENI.

The chain joins TRBV7-8 to TRBJ1-3; TRBD1 matches at 8 bases. The length of the CDR3 is 15 residues. The J segment lost 0 bases and the V segment lost 6 bases, leaving 4 bases of the junction unmatched. The V gene's germline CDR1 is SGHVS and CDR2 FQNEAQ. Written as DNA, the CDR3 is TGTGCCAGCAGGAACAGGGGGGTCTCTGGAAACACCATATATTTT. Its protein is CASRNRGVSGNTIYF.

The gene calls are TRBV4-1 and TRBJ2-5; 9 positions match TRBD2. The CDR3 sequence is 20 residues long. Germline V gene lookup returns CDR1 MGHRA and CDR2 YSYEKL. V gave up 3 bases and J gave up 4 bases; unmatched junction bases: 21. The DNA of the CDR3 is TGCGCCAGCAGCCACCCCTCTTCTTTAGTTCGCGGGAGGGCCAGAGAGACCCAGTACTTC. This gives the protein CASSHPSSLVRGRARETQYF.

The V call is TRBV11-3, the J call TRBJ2-1; D is possibly TRBD2 (6 bases). This CDR3 has 13 residues. The V gene lost 2 bases and the J gene lost 11 bases, with 13 bases spanning the gap. Germline values: CDR1 SGHNT, CDR2 YENEEA. The CDR3 sequence is CASSLQVTSQQFF. Written as DNA, the CDR3 is TGTGCCAGCAGCTTACAAGTGACTAGTCAGCAGTTCTTC.

The chain employs TRBV5-4 and TRBJ2-1, with D tentatively TRBD2 (6 bases). CDR3 size: 16 residues. Germline values: CDR1 SGHNT, CDR2 YYREEE (reference sequence). The V end was cut by 4 bases, the J end by 0 bases, with 14 bases between. As DNA, the CDR3 is TGTGCCAGCAGCACGGGACTTGAGCCCTCCTACAATGAGCAGTTCTTC. Its protein is CASSTGLEPSYNEQFF.

The J gene is TRBJ1-2, the V gene TRBV19; D is perhaps TRBD1 (6 bases). From germline, CDR1 is LNHDA and CDR2 SQIVND (reference sequence). Trimming removed 1 base at V and 14 bases at J, with 14 bases between. The CDR3 runs to 12 residues. The CDR3 DNA is TGTGCCAGTAGTATAGTGCAGGGGACCTATACCTTC. It is translated as CASSIVQGTYTF.

The chain combines TRBV28 with TRBJ1-5, with D possibly matching TRBD1 (5 bases). Germline-derived CDR1 and CDR2 are MDHEN and SYDVKM. CDR3 size: 17 residues. Trimming shortened V by 1 base and J by 0 bases, and 13 bases separated the two germline ends. The CDR3 nucleotides are TGTGCCAGCAGTTTATCCGGGACTTTCCGTAGCAATCAGCCCCAGCATTTT. Translated: CASSLSGTFRSNQPQHF.

The chain combines TRBV19 with TRBJ2-3; 11 positions match TRBD1. This CDR3 has 15 amino acids. The V gene's germline CDR1 is LNHDA and CDR2 SQIVND (reference sequence). The V gene end was trimmed by 6 bases and the J gene end by 2 bases; junction bases not matched to a gene: 4. The chain's CDR3 is CASRTGQGATDTQYF. CDR3 coding DNA: TGTGCCAGTAGGACTGGACAGGGGGCCACAGATACGCAGTATTTT.

This clone came up once. The gene calls are TRBV7-6 and TRBJ2-5, with 7 bases aligning to TRBD1. V trimming: 4 bases; J trimming: 1 base; junction bases outside the gene matches: 6. There are 15 residues in the CDR3. From germline, CDR1 is SGHVS and CDR2 FNYEAQ. The CDR3 bases are TGTGCCAGCAGCTCGACATGGGACAGCCAAGAGACCCAGTACTTC. Residues: CASSSTWDSQETQYF.

The chain links TRBV18 to TRBJ1-1, with 9 bases matching TRBD1. Trimming at V came to 5 bases and at J to 2 bases, leaving 3 bases not matched to a gene. Germline V gene lookup returns CDR1 KGHSH and CDR2 LQKENI. CDR3 length equals 14 residues. CDR3 nucleotide sequence: TGTGCCAGCTCAGGACAGGGGAGCAACACTGAAGCTTTCTTT. Its translation is CASSGQGSNTEAFF.

This rearrangement joins TRBV28 to TRBJ1-2, with 10 nucleotides matching TRBD1. V shed 3 bases and J 6 bases; nucleotides not matched to a gene: 10. Looked up from germline, CDR1 is MDHEN and CDR2 is SYDVKM. This CDR3 contains 16 residues. The CDR3 spells CASSLDGTGADNGYTF. The CDR3 DNA reads TGTGCCAGCAGTTTGGACGGGACAGGGGCAGACAATGGCTACACCTTC.

This rearrangement joins TRBV27 to TRBJ2-5, with 8 positions matching TRBD1. V trimming: 5 bases; J trimming: 2 bases; junction bases outside the gene matches: 7. CDR1 MNHEY and CDR2 SMNVEV come from the germline V gene (reference sequence). The CDR3 is 15 residues long. The CDR3 here is CASSRTGIGQETQYF. CDR3 nucleotide sequence: TGTGCCAGCAGTAGGACAGGGATTGGTCAAGAGACCCAGTACTTC.

This chain connects TRBV19 to TRBJ2-5; 10 nucleotides align to TRBD1. V shed 5 bases, J shed 4 bases, and the junction held 7 bases outside the gene matches. The CDR3 is 15 residues long. The germline V gene encodes CDR1 LNHDA and CDR2 SQIVND (reference sequence). The CDR3: CASSDPGQGLETQYF. The CDR3 DNA sequence: TGTGCCAGTAGTGACCCGGGACAGGGGTTAGAGACCCAGTACTTC.

This chain links TRBV3-1 (or the pseudogene TRBV3-2) with TRBJ1-1; unclear D gene. CDR1 is LGHDT and CDR2 is YNNKEL in the germline V gene (reference sequence). This CDR3 has 12 residues. V lost 2 bases and J 5 bases, leaving 6 bases between the germline ends. Here the CDR3 DNA reads TGTGCCAGCAGCCAACCTCGGACTGAAGCTTTCTTT. It is translated as CASSQPRTEAFF.

This chain uses TRBV7-2 with TRBJ2-1, with TRBD2 matching over 12 bases. Per germline, CDR1 SGHTA and CDR2 FQGNSA. This CDR3 spans 15 amino acids. Unmatched junction bases numbered 7, after V lost 5 bases and J lost 8 bases. The CDR3 bases are TGTGCCAGCAGCCGGACTAGCGGGATTGACTATGAGCAGTTCTTC. Its protein product is CASSRTSGIDYEQFF.

V and J are TRBV18 and TRBJ1-6; D is undetermined. CDR1 is KGHSH and CDR2 is LQKENI in the germline V gene. Trimming took off 6 bases at V and 9 bases at J, with 12 bases between the two ends. The CDR3 sequence is 13 residues long. The chain's CDR3 is CASSASGGSPLHF. The CDR3 nucleotides are TGTGCCAGCTCCGCATCGGGAGGTTCACCCCTCCACTTT.

The chain joins TRBV11-3 to TRBJ1-5; weak D call: TRBD1 (5 bases). CDR3 length equals 19 residues. Germline V gene sequence: CDR1 SGHNT, CDR2 YENEEA. Trimming shortened V by 3 bases and J by 2 bases, and 23 bases separated the two germline ends. CDR3 DNA: TGTGCCAGCAGCTTCCTGCGGGGGGACGAAATTCCGGGCAATCAGCCCCAGCATTTT. It yields the protein CASSFLRGDEIPGNQPQHF.

The chain employs TRBV7-6 and TRBJ2-7; 9 bases match TRBD2. Germline values: CDR1 SGHVS, CDR2 FNYEAQ. This CDR3 has 13 amino acids. Trimming took 3 bases from V and 9 from J; bases not matched to a gene: 6. CDR3 sequence: CASSLRQREVQYF. The DNA of the CDR3 is TGTGCCAGCAGCTTGCGACAGCGGGAGGTGCAGTACTTC.

The V call is TRBV5-1, the J call TRBJ2-7; 11 nucleotides match TRBD2. Germline CDR1 is SGHRS and CDR2 is YFSETQ. V shed 3 bases, J shed 3 bases, and the junction held 5 bases outside the gene matches. CDR3 size: 15 residues. This CDR3 reads CASSYGTSGNYEQYF. The DNA of the CDR3 is TGCGCCAGCAGCTACGGGACTAGCGGTAACTACGAGCAGTACTTC.

This chain joins TRBV7-2 and TRBJ2-3, with D perhaps TRBD1 (5 bases). Germline CDR1 is SGHTA and CDR2 is FQGNSA. The CDR3 sequence is 13 residues long. V dropped 5 bases and J dropped 7 bases, with 13 bases sitting between them. The CDR3 loop is CASSARVVNTQYF. DNA of the CDR3: TGTGCCAGCAGCGCCAGGGTTGTAAATACGCAGTATTTT.